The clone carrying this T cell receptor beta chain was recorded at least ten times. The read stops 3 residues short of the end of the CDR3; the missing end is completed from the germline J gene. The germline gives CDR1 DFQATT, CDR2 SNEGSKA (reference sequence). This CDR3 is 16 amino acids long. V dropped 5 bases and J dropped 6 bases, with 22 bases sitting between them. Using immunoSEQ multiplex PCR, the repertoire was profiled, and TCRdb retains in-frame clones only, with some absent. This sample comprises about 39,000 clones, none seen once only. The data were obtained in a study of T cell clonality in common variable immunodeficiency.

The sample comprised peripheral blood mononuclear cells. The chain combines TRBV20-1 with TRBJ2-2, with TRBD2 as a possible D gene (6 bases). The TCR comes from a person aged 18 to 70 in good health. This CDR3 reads CSAPRYGTPSAGELFF. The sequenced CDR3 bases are TGCAGTGCTCCACGATATGGGACTCCTAGTGCCGGGGAG.